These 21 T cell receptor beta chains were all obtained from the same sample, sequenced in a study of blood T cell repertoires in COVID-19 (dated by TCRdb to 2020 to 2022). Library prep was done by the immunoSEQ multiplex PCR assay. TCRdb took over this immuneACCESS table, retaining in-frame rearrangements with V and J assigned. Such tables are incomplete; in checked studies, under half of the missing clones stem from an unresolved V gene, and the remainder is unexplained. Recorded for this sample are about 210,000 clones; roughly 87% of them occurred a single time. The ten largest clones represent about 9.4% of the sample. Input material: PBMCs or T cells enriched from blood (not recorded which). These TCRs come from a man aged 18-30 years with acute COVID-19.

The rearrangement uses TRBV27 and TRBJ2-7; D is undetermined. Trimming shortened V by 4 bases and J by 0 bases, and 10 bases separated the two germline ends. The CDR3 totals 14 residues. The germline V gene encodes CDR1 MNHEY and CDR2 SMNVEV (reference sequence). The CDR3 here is CASSSPGSSYEQYF. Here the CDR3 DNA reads TGTGCCAGCAGTTCGCCCGGTAGCTCCTACGAGCAGTACTTC.

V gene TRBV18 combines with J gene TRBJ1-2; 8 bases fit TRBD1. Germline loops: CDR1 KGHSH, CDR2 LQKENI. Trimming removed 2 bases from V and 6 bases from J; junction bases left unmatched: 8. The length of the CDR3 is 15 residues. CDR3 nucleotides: TGTGCCAGCTCACCAGTCGGACAGGGAGAAGATGGCTACACCTTC. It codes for CASSPVGQGEDGYTF.

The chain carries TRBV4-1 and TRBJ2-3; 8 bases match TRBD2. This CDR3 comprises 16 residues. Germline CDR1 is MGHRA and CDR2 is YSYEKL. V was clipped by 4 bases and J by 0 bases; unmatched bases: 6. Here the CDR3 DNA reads TGCGCCAGCAGCCGCCCACTAGCGGCTAGCACAGATACGCAGTATTTT. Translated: CASSRPLAASTDTQYF.

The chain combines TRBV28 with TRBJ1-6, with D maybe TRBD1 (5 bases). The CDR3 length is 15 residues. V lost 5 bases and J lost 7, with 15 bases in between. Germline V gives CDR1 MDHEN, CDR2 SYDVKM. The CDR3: CASSPPGGGNSPLHF. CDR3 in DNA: TGTGCCAGCAGTCCCCCGGGGGGAGGAAATTCACCCCTCCACTTT.

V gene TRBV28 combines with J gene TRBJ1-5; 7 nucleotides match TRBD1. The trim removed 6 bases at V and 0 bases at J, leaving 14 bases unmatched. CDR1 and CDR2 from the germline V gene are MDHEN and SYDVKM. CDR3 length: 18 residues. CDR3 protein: CASSPPGRGRNSNQPQHF. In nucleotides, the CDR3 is TGTGCCAGCAGCCCTCCCGGGAGGGGGCGTAATAGCAATCAGCCCCAGCATTTT.

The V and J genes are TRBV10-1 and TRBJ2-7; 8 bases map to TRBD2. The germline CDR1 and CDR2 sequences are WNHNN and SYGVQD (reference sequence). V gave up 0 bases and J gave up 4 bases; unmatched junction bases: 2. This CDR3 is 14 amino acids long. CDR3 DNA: TGCGCCAGCAGTGAGTCCGGGAGGGCGTACGAGCAGTACTTC. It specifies CASSESGRAYEQYF.

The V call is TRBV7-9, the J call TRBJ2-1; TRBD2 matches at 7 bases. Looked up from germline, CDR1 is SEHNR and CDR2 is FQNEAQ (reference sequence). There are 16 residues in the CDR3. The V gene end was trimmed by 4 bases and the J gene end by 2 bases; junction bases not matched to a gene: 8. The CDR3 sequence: CASSSNKRDAYNEQFF. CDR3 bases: TGTGCCAGCAGCTCAAATAAGCGGGACGCCTACAATGAGCAGTTCTTC.

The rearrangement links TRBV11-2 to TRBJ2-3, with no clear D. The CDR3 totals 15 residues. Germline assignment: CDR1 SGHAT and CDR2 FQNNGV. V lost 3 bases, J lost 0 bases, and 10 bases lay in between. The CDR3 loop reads CASSFAELSTDTQYF. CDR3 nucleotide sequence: TGTGCCAGCAGCTTCGCGGAGCTGAGCACAGATACGCAGTATTTT.

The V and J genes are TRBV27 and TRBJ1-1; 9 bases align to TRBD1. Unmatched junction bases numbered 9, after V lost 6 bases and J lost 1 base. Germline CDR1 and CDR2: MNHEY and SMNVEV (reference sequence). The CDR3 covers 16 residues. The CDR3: CASRSTGGAGNTEAFF. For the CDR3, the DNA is TGTGCCAGCAGGAGCACAGGGGGCGCAGGGAACACTGAAGCTTTCTTT.

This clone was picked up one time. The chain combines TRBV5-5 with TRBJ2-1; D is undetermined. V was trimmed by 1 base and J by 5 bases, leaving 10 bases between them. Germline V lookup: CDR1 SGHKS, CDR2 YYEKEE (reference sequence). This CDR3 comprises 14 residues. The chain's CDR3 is CASSLLRRHNEQFF. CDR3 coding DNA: TGTGCCAGCAGCTTGCTTAGGAGACACAATGAGCAGTTCTTC. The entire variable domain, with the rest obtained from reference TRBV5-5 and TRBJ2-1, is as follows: DAGVTQSPTHLIKTRGQQVTLRCSPISGHKSVSWYQQVLGQGPQFIFQYYEKEERGRGNFPDRFSARQFPNYSSELNVNALLLGDSALYLCASSLLRRHNEQFFGPGTRLTVL.

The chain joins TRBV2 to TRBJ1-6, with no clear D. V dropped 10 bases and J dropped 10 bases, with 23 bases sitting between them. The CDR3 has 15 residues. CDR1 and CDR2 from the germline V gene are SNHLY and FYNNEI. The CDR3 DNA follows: TGTGCCACCCAATCGGTGATAGGGCCGGGATCACCCCTCCACTTT. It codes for CATQSVIGPGSPLHF.

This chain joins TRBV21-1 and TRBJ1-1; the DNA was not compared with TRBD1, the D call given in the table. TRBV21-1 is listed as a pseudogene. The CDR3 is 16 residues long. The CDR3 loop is CASSKTPQGAGAEAFF. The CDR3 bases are TGTGCCAGCAGCAAAACCCCTCAGGGGGCAGGGGCTGAAGCTTTCTTT.

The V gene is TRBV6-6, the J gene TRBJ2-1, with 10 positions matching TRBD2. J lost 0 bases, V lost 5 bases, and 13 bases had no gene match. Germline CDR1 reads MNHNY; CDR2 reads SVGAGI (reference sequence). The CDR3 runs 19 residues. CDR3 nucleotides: TGTGCCAGCAGTCCCCGGACTAGCGGCACGCAATTCTCCTACAATGAGCAGTTCTTC. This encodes CASSPRTSGTQFSYNEQFF.

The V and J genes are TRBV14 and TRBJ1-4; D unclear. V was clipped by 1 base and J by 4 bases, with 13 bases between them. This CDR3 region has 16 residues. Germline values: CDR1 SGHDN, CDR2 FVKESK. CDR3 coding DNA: TGTGCCAGCAGCCAAGCCGGTCTTGTCGTTAATGAAAAACTGTTTTTT. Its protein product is CASSQAGLVVNEKLFF.

CDR3 sequence: CASSYSLTRVPYEQYF. The CDR3 coding sequence is TGTGCCAGCAGTTACTCGCTGACTAGGGTTCCCTACGAGCAGTACTTC. The chain carries TRBV6-7 and TRBJ2-7, with a tentative D call TRBD2 (6 bases). TRBV6-7 is designated an ORF whose function remains uncertain. The CDR3 extends over 16 amino acids. V shed 0 bases and J shed 2 bases, with 14 bases lying between them.

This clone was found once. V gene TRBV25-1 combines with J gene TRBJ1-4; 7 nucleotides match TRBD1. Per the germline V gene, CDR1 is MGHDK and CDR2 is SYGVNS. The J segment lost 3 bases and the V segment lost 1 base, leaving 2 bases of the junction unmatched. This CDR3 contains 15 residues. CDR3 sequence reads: CASSEFGTANEKLFF. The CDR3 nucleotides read TGTGCCAGCAGTGAATTCGGGACAGCTAATGAAAAACTGTTTTTT.

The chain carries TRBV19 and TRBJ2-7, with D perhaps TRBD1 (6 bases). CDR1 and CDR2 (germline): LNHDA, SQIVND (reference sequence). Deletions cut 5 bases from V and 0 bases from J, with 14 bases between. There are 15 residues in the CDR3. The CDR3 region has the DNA TGTGCCAGTAGTGCCCGACAGGTGCCCTCCTACGAGCAGTACTTC. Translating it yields CASSARQVPSYEQYF.

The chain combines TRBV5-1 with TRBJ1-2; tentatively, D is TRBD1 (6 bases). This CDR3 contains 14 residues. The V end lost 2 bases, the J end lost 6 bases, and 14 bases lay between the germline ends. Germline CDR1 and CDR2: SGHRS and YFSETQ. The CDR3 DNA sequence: TGCGCCAGCAGCTTTACACAGGGTAGCGATGGCTACACCTTC. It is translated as CASSFTQGSDGYTF.

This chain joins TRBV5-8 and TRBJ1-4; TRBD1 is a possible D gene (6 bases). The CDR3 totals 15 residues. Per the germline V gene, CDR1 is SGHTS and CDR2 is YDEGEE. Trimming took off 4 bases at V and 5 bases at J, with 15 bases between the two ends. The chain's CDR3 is CASSASGTQNEKLFF. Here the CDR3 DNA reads TGTGCCAGCAGCGCGTCCGGGACACAAAATGAAAAACTGTTTTTT.

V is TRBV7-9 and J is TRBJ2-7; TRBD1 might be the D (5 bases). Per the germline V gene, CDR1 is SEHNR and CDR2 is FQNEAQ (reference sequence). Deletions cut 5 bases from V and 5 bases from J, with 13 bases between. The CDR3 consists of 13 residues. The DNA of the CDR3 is TGTGCCAGCAGCCCCCAGGGAAATCACGAGCAGTACTTC. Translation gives CASSPQGNHEQYF.

The CDR3 DNA follows: TGTGCCAGCGTCATCGGGACTAGCGGAATCAATGAGCAGTTCTTC. Translation: CASVIGTSGINEQFF. This chain joins TRBV27 and TRBJ2-1; TRBD2 matches 11 bases. Germline V CDR1 and CDR2: MNHEY, SMNVEV (reference sequence). There are 15 residues in the CDR3. J was trimmed by 6 bases and V by 8 bases; bases with no gene match: 9.